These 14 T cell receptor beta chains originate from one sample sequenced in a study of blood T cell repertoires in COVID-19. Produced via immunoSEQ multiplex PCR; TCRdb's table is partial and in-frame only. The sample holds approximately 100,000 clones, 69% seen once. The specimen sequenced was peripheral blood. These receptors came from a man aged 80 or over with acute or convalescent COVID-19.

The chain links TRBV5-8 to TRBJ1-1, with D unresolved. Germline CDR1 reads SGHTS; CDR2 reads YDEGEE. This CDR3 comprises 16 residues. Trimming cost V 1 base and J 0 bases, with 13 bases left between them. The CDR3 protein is CASSLLVGVLNTEAFF. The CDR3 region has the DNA TGTGCCAGCAGCTTGTTAGTTGGAGTGTTGAACACTGAAGCTTTCTTT.

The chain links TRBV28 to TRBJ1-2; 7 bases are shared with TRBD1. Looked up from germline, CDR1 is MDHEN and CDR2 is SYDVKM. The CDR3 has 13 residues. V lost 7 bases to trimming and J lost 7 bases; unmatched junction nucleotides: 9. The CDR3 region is CASNIGQVGGYTF. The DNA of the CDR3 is TGTGCCAGCAATATAGGACAGGTCGGTGGCTACACCTTC.

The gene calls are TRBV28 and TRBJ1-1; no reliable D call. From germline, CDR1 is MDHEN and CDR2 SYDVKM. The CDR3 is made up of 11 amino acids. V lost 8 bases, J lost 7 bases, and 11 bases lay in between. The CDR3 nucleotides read TGTGCCAGCCGAGCTAGTCGTGAAGCTTTCTTT. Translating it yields CASRASREAFF.

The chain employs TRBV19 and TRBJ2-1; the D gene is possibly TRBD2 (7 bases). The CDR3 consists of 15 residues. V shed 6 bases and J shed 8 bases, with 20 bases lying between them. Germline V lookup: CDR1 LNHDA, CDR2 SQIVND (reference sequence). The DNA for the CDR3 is TGTGCCAGTAGCTCGGGGGCTAGCGGCCTGGATGAGCAGTTCTTC. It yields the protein CASSSGASGLDEQFF.

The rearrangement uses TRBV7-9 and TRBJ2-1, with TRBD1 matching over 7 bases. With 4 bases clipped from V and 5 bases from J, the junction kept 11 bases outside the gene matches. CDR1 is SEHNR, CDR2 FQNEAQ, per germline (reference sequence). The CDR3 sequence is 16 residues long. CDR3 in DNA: TGTGCCAGCAGCTGGGGCCAGGGGGTCGGGGACAATGAGCAGTTCTTC. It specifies CASSWGQGVGDNEQFF.

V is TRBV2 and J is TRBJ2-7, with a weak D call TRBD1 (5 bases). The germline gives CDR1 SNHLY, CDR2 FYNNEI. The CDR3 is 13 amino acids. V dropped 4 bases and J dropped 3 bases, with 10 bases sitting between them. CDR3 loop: CASSVFQGYEQYF. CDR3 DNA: TGTGCCAGCAGTGTATTCCAGGGCTACGAGCAGTACTTC.

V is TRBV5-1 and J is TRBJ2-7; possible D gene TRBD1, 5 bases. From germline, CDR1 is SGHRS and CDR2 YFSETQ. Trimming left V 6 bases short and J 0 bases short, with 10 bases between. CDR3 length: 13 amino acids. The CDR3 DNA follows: TGCGCCAGCAAGGGGCAAAGCTCCTACGAGCAGTACTTC. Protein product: CASKGQSSYEQYF.

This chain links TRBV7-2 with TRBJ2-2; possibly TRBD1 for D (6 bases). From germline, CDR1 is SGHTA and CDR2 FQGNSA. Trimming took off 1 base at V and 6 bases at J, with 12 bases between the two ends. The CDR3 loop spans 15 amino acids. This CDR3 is CASSLEWGTPGELFF. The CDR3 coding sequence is TGTGCCAGCAGCTTAGAGTGGGGGACACCCGGGGAGCTGTTTTTT.

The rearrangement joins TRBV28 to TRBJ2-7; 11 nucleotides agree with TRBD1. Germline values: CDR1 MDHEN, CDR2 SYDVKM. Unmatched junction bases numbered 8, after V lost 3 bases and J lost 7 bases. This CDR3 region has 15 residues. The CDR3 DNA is TGTGCCAGCAGTTTGGGGACAGGGGGTCTGGGGGAGCAGTACTTC. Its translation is CASSLGTGGLGEQYF.

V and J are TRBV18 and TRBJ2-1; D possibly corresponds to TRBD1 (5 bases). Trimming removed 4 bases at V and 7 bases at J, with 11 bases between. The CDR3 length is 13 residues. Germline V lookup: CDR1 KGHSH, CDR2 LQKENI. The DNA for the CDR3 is TGTGCCAGCTCACTGGACACCCTGAATGAGCAGTTCTTC. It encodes CASSLDTLNEQFF.

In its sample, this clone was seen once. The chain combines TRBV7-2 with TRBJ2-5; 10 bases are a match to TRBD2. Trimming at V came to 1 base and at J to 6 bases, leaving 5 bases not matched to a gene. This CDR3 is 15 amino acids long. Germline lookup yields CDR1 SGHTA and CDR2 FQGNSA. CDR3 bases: TGTGCCAGCAGCTTAGGCGGGACTAGCGCGCAGACCCAGTACTTC. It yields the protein CASSLGGTSAQTQYF.

The CDR3 reads CASSLEAGHGETQYF. The CDR3 DNA sequence: TGTGCCAGCAGCTTAGAGGCAGGGCACGGAGAGACCCAGTACTTC. The genes are TRBV7-2 and TRBJ2-5; possibly TRBD1 for D (5 bases). The CDR3 is made up of 15 amino acids. The ends were cut back, 1 base at V and 4 bases at J, with 13 bases in the middle. The germline V gene encodes CDR1 SGHTA and CDR2 FQGNSA.

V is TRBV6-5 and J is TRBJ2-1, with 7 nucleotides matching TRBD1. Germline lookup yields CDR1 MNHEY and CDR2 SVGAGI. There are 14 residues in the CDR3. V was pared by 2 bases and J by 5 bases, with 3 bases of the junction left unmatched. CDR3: CASSYDREDNEQFF. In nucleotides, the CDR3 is TGTGCCAGCAGTTACGACAGGGAAGACAATGAGCAGTTCTTC.

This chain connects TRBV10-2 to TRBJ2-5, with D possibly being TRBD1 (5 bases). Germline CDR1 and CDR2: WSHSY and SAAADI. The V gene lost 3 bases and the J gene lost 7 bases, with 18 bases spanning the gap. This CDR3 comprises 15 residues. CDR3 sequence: CASSDLQGLRGTQYF. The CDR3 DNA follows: TGCGCCAGCAGTGACCTTCAGGGCCTAAGGGGGACCCAGTACTTC.